One T cell receptor (beta chain) is described in this entry. Antigen: not known. Both 60 Vbeta primers and 13 Jbeta primers went into the PCR. As handled by the study authors: Per a later analysis, the number of unique TCR beta chains was approximately 80 million, of which roughly 9.9 million were shared. Sequencing was performed with immunoSEQ multiplex PCR; in TCRdb, only in-frame clones are kept and a portion is missing. Clone size and the V and J calls come from that table; the DNA yielded D and trimming. The sample shows around 35,000 clones, and 1.5% to 2% sits with its ten largest clones. This entry belongs to a study of cytomegalovirus exposure and HLA in healthy donors. Study-wide results and caveats: Accurate predictions that matched the HLA-A and HLA-B alleles of most subjects were reportedly made from TCR beta sequences.

This CDR3 spans 15 amino acids. Per germline, CDR1 MDHEN and CDR2 SYDVKM. The V segment lost 4 bases and the J segment 4 bases; nucleotides outside the gene matches: 5. The chain is built from TRBV28 and TRBJ2-1, with TRBD1 identical over 9 bases. The specimen sequenced was PBMCs. This clonotype was obtained from a woman in her 40s in good health and CMV-seropositive. The CDR3 nucleotides read TGTGCCAGCAGTTCGAGGGGACAGGGATACAATGAGCAGTTCTTC. This gives the protein CASSSRGQGYNEQFF.